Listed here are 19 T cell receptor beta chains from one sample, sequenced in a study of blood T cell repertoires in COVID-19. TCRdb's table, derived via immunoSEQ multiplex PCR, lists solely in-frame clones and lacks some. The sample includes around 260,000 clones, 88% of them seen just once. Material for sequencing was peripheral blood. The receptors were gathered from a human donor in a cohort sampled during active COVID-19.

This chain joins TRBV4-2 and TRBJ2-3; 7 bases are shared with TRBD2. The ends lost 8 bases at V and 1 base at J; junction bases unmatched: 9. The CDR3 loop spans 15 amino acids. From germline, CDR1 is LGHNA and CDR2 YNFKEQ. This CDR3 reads CASSRGDYGTDTQYF. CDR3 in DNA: TGTGCCAGCTCCCGAGGGGACTACGGCACAGATACGCAGTATTTT.

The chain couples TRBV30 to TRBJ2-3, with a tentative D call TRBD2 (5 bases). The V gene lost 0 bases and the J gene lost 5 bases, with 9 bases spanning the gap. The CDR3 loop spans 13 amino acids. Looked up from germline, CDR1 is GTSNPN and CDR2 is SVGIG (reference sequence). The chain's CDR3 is CAWSVLGGDTQYF. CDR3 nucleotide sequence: TGTGCCTGGAGTGTACTAGGTGGAGATACGCAGTATTTT.

Written as DNA, the CDR3 is TGTGCCAGCTCTCCGACAGGGATTGAAGCTTTCTTT. Protein: CASSPTGIEAFF. The chain is built from TRBV18 and TRBJ1-1, with 7 bases matching TRBD1. J gave up 7 bases and V 6 bases, and 5 bases lay outside the gene matches. This CDR3 has 12 residues. Per the germline V gene, CDR1 is KGHSH and CDR2 is LQKENI.

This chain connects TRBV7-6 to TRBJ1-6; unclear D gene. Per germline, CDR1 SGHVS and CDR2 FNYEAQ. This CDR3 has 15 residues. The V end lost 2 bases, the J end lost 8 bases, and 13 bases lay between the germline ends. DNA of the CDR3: TGTGCCAGCAGCTTATATCCTGGGGAGGATTCACCCCTCCACTTT. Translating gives CASSLYPGEDSPLHF.

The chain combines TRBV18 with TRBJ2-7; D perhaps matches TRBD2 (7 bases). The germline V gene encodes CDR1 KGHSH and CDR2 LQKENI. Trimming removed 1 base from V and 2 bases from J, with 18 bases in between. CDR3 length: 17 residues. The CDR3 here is CASSPHDVGGPTYEQYF. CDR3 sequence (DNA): TGTGCCAGCTCACCACATGACGTCGGGGGGCCAACCTACGAGCAGTACTTC.

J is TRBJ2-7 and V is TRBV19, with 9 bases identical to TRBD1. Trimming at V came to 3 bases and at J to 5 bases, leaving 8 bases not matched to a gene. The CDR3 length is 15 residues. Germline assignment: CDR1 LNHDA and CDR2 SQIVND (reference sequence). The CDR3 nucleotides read TGTGCCAGTAGTATTAGGGACAGGGAGTATGACGAGCAGTACTTC. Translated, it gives CASSIRDREYDEQYF.

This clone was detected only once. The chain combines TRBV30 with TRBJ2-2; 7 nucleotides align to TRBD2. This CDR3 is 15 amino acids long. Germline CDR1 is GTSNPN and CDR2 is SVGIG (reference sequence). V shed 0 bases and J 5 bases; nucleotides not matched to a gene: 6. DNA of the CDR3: TGTGCCTGGAGTGTAAGAAGGGAGGGAACCGGGGAGCTGTTTTTT. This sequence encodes CAWSVRREGTGELFF.

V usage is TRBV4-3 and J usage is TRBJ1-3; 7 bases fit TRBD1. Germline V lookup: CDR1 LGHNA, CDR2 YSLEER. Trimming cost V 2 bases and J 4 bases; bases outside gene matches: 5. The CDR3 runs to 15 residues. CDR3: CASSQRRDRGNTIYF. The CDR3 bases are TGCGCCAGCAGCCAACGCCGGGACAGAGGAAACACCATATATTTT.

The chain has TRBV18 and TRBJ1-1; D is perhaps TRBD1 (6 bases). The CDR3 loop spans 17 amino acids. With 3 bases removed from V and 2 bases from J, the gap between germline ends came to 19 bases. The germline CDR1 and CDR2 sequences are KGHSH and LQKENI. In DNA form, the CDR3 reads TGTGCCAGCTCACCCCGTAGAGTTCAGGGGCTAAACACTGAAGCTTTCTTT. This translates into CASSPRRVQGLNTEAFF.

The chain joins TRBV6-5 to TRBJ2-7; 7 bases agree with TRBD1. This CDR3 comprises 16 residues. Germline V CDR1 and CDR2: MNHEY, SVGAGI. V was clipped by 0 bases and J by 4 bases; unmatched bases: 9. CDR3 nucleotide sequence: TGTGCCAGCAGTTACTCCCCGACCCCAGGGGGATACGAGCAGTACTTC. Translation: CASSYSPTPGGYEQYF.

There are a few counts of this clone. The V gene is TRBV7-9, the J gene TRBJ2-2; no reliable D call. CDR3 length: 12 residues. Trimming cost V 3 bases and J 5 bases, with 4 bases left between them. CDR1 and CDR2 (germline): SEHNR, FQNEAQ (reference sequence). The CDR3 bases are TGTGCCAGCAGCTTCGTAACCGGGGAGCTGTTTTTT. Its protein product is CASSFVTGELFF.

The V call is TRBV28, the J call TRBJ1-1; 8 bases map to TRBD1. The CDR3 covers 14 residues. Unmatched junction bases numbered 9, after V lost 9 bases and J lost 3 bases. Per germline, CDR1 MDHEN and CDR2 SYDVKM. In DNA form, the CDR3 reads TGTGCCAGTGCCTCAGGGGGCTTGGACACTGAAGCTTTCTTT. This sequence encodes CASASGGLDTEAFF.

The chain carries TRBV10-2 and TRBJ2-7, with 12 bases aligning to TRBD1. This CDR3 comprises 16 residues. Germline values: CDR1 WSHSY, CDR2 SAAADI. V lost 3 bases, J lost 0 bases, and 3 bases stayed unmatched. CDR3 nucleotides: TGCGCCAGCAGTGAATTGGGACAGGGGGCCTCCTACGAGCAGTACTTC. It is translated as CASSELGQGASYEQYF.

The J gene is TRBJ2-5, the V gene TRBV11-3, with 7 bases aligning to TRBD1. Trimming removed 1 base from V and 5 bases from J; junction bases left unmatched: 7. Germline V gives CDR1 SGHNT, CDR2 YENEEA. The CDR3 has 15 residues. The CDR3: CASSLGRQGKETQYF. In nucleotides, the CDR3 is TGTGCCAGCAGCTTAGGACGACAGGGCAAGGAGACCCAGTACTTC.

The CDR3 DNA reads as TGTGCCAGCAGCAAACCAGGGGAAGAGACCCAGTACTTC. This codes for CASSKPGEETQYF. The chain has TRBV6-5 and TRBJ2-5; TRBD1 might be the D (6 bases). The CDR3 extends over 13 amino acids. The ends were cut back, 6 bases at V and 3 bases at J, with 11 bases in the middle. Germline V lookup: CDR1 MNHEY, CDR2 SVGAGI.

The CDR3 DNA is TGTGCTAGTGGCCTAGGCACGAAAAGTTACACTGAAGCTTTCTTT. Translation: CASGLGTKSYTEAFF. The V gene is TRBV12-5, the J gene TRBJ1-1; D is undetermined. Germline CDR1 reads LGHNT; CDR2 reads FRNRAP. Trimming cost V 6 bases and J 3 bases, with 17 bases left between them. CDR3 length equals 15 residues.

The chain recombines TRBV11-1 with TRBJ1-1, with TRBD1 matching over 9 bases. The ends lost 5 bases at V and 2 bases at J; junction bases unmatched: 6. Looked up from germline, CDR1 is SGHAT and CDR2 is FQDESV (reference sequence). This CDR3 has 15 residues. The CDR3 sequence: CASSLMGQGNTEAFF. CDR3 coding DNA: TGTGCCAGCAGCCTCATGGGACAGGGCAACACTGAAGCTTTCTTT.

The CDR3 coding sequence is TGCAGTGCTAGTGGGACAGGGGTACTGAGGCCCCAGCATTTT. Its protein product is CSASGTGVLRPQHF. The V call is TRBV20-1, the J call TRBJ1-5; TRBD1 matches at 10 bases. The CDR3 contains 14 residues. The V and J ends lost 3 bases and 9 bases, in that order; junction bases with no gene match: 8. Germline V gene sequence: CDR1 DFQATT, CDR2 SNEGSKA (reference sequence).

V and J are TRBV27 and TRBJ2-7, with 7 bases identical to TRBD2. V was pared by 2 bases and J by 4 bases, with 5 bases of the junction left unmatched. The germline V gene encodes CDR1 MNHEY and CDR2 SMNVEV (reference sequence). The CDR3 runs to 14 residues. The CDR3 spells CASSLGGSFYEQYF. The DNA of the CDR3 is TGTGCCAGCAGTTTAGGCGGGAGTTTTTACGAGCAGTACTTC.